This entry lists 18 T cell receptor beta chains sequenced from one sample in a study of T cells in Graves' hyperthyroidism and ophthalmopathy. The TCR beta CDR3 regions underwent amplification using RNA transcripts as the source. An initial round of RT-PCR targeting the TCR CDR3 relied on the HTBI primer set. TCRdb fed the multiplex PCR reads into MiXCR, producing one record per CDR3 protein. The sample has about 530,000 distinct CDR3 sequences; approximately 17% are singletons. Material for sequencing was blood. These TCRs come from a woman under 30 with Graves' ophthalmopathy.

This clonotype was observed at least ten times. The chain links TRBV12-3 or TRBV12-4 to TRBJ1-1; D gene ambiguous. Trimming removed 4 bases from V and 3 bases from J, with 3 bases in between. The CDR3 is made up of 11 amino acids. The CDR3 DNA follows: TGTGCCAGCAGTTACGACACTGAAGCTTTCTTT. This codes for CASSYDTEAFF.

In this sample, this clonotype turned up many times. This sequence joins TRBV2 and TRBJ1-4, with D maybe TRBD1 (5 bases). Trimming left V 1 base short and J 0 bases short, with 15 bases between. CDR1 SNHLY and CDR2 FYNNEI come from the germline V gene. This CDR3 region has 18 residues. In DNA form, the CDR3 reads TGTGCCAGCAGTGAAGAATGGGCAGGGATCGCAACTAATGAAAAACTGTTTTTT. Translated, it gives CASSEEWAGIATNEKLFF.

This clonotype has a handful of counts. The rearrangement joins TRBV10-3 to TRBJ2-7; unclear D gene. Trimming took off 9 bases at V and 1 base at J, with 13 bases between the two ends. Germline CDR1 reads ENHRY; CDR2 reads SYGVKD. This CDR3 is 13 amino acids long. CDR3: CAISGPASYEQYF. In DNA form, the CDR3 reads TGTGCCATATCCGGGCCAGCATCCTACGAGCAGTACTTC.

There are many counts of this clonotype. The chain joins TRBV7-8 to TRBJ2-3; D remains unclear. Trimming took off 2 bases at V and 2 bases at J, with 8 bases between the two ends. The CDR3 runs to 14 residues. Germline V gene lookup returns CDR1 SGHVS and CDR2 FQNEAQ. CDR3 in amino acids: CASSLRGVTDTQYF. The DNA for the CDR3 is TGTGCCAGCAGCTTACGTGGGGTCACAGATACGCAGTATTTT.

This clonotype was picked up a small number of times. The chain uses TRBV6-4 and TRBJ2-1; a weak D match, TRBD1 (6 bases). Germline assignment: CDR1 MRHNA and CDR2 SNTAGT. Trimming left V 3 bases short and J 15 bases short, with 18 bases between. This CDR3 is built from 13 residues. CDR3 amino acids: CASSDGVETGRFF. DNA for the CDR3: TGTGCCAGCAGTGATGGTGTGGAAACAGGGAGGTTCTTC.

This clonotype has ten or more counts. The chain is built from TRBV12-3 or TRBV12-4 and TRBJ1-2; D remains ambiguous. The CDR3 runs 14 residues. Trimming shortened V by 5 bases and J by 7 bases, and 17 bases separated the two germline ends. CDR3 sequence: CASSLRPSPGGYTF. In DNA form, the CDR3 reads TGTGCCAGCAGTCTTAGACCGTCCCCCGGTGGCTACACCTTC.

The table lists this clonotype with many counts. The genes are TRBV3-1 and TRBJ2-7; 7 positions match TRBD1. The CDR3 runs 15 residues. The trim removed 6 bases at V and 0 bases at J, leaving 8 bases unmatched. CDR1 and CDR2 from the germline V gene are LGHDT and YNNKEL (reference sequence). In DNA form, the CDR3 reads TGTGCCAGCAGTCCCCCGGGACAGAGCTCCTACGAGCAGTACTTC. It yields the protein CASSPPGQSSYEQYF.

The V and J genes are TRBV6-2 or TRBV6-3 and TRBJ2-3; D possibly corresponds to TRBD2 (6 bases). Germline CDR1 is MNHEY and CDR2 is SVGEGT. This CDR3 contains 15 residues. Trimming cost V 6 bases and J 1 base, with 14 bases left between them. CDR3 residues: CASSPGLARTDTQYF. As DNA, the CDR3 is TGTGCCAGCAGCCCCGGGCTAGCGCGCACAGATACGCAGTATTTT.

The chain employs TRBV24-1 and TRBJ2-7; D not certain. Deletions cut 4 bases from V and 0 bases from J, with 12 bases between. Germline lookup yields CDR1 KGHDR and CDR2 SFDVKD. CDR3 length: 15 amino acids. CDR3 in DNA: TGTGCCACCAGTGACCCTGGCGCGAGCTCCTACGAGCAGTACTTC. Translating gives CATSDPGASSYEQYF.

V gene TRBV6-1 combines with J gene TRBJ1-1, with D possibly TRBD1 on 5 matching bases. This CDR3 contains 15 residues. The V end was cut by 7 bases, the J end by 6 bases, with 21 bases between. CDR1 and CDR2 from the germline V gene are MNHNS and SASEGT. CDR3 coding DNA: TGTGCCAGCACCTCATTCCGGGGGAGCGGGGCTGAAGCTTTCTTT. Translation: CASTSFRGSGAEAFF.

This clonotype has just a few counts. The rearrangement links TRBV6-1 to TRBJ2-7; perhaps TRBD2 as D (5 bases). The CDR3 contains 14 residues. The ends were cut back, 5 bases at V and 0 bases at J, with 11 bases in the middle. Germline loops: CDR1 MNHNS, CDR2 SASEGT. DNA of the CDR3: TGTGCCAGCAGTAATCCCGGAGGCTCCTACGAGCAGTACTTC. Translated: CASSNPGGSYEQYF.

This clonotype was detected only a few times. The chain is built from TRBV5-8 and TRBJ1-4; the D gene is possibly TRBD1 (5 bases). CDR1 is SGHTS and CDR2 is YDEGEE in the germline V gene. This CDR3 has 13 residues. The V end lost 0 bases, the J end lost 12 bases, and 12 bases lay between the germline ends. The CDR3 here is CASSLAGMGQLFF. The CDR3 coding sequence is TGTGCCAGCAGCTTGGCCGGTATGGGACAACTGTTTTTT.

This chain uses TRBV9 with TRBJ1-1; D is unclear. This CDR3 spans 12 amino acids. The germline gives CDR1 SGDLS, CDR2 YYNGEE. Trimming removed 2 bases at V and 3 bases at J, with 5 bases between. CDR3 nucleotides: TGTGCCAGCAGCGTTACTGACACTGAAGCTTTCTTT. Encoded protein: CASSVTDTEAFF.

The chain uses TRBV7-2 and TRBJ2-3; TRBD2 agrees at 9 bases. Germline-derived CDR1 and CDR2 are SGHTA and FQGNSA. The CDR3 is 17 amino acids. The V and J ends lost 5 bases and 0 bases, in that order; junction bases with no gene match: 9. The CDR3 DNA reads TGTGCCAGCAGCACGGGACAGCTAGCGGGAAGCACAGATACGCAGTATTTT. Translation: CASSTGQLAGSTDTQYF.

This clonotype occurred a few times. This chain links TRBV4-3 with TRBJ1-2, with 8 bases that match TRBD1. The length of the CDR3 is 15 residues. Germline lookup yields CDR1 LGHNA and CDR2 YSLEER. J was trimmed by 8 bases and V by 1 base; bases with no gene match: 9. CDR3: CASSQAGGAGLGYTF. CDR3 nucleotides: TGCGCCAGCAGCCAAGCAGGGGGCGCCGGCTTGGGCTACACCTTC.

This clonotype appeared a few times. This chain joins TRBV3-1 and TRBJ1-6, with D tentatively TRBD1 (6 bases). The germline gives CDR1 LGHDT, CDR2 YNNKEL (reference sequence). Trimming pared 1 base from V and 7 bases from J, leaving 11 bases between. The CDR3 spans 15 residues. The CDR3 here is CASSQGGAVNSPLHF. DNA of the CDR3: TGTGCCAGCAGCCAAGGGGGGGCAGTAAATTCACCCCTCCACTTT.

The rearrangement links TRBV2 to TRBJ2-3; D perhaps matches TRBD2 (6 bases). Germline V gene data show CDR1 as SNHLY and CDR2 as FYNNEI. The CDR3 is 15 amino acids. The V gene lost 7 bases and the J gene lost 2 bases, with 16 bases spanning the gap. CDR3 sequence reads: CASNQVGGFTDTQYF. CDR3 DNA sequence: TGTGCCAGCAACCAGGTGGGGGGATTCACAGATACGCAGTATTTT.

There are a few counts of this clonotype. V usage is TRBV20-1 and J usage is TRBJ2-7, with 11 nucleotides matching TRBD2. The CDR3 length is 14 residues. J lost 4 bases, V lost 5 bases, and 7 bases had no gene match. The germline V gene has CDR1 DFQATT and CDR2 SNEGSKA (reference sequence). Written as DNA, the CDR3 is TGCAGTGCTCGGGGACTAGCGGCAGAGTACGAGCAGTACTTC. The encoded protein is CSARGLAAEYEQYF.